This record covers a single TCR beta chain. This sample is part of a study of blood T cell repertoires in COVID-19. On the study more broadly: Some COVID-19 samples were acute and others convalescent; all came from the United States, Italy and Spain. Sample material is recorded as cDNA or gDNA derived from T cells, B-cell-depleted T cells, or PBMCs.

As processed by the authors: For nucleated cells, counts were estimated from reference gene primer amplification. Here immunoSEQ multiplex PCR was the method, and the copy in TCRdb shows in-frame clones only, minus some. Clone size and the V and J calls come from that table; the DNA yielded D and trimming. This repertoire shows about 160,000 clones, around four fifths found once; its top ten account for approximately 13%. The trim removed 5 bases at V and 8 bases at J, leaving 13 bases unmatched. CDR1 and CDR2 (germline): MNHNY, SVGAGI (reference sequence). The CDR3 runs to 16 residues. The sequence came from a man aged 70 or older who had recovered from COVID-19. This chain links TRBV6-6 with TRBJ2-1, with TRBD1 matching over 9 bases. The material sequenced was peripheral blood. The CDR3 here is CASSASPGQGGHEQFF. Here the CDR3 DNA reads TGTGCCAGCAGTGCCAGCCCGGGACAGGGAGGACATGAGCAGTTCTTC.